This paragraph covers one T cell receptor beta chain sequence. Produced via immunoSEQ multiplex PCR; TCRdb's table is partial and in-frame only. The table has roughly 290,000 clones, 85% seen once. The entry originates in a study of blood T cell repertoires in COVID-19. The germline V gene has CDR1 SQVTM and CDR2 ANQGSEA. The CDR3 contains 15 residues. V was cut by 3 bases and J by 1 base, with 15 bases left in between. The sequence derives from a woman aged 45-59 years with active or convalescent COVID-19. V gene TRBV29-1 combines with J gene TRBJ1-1; D is perhaps TRBD1 (5 bases). What was sequenced was peripheral blood. The CDR3 loop reads CSVDVLGAPNTEAFF. In DNA, the CDR3 is TGCAGCGTTGATGTTCTAGGGGCGCCGAACACTGAAGCTTTCTTT. Full variable domain (outside the CDR3, taken from reference TRBV29-1 and TRBJ1-1): SAVISQKPSRDICQRGTSLTIQCQVDSQVTMMFWYRQQPGQSLTLIATANQGSEATYESGFVIDKFPISRPNLTFSTLTVSNMSPEDSSIYLCSVDVLGAPNTEAFFGQGTRLTVV.